This TCR beta chain was documented in a study of chemoradiotherapy in HPV16-positive cancers. V was clipped by 1 base and J by 7 bases; unmatched bases: 8. The CDR3 is 17 residues long. In germline, CDR1 is SGHTA, CDR2 FQGNSA. In the case of this clone: Its specificity is not known.

Study-wide results and caveats: Candidate HPV-specific clones and E7-related TCR motifs grew in tumor during treatment.

The table came from immunoSEQ multiplex PCR; TCRdb's copy has only in-frame clones and leaves some out. The sample lists 10,000 to 15,000 clones, 55% to 65% seen once, with 20% in the top ten. The sample was acquired from a patient who underwent chemoradiotherapy. The TCR was taken from a human donor with HPV-associated anogenital cancer. The chain joins TRBV7-2 to TRBJ2-2; 11 bases agree with TRBD2. CDR3 residues: CASSLVGLAGGVGELFF. The CDR3 bases are TGTGCCAGCAGCTTAGTAGGGCTAGCGGGGGGAGTCGGGGAGCTGTTTTTT.